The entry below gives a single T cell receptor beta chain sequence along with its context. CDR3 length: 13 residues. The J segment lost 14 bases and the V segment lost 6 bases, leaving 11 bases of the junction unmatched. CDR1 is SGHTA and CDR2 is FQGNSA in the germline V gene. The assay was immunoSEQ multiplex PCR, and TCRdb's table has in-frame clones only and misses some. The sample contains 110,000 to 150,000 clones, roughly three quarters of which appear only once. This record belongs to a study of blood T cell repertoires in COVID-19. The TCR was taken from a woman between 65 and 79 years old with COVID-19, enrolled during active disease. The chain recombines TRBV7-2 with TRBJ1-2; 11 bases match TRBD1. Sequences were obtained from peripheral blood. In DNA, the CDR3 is TGTGCCAGCAGTCGGGACAGGGGGTCCGTTAATACCTTC. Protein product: CASSRDRGSVNTF.